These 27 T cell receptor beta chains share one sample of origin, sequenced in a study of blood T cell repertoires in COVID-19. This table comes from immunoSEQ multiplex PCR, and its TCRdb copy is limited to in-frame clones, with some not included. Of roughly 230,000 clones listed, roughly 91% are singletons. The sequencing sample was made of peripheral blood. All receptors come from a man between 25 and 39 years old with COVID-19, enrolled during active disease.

DNA of the CDR3: TGCGCCAGCAGCTCAGGACAGGGGCGTATGTCGTACAATGAGCAGTTCTTC. Protein: CASSSGQGRMSYNEQFF. The gene calls are TRBV5-1 and TRBJ2-1; 9 bases are a match to TRBD1. Germline CDR1 is SGHRS and CDR2 is YFSETQ. The trim removed 3 bases at V and 4 bases at J, leaving 11 bases unmatched. This CDR3 is 17 amino acids long.

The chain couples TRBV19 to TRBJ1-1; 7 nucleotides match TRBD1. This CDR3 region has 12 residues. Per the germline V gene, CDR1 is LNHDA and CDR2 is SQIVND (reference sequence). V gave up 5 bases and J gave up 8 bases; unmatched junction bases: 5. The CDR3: CASSQRDREAFF. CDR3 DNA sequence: TGTGCCAGTAGTCAAAGGGACAGAGAAGCTTTCTTT.

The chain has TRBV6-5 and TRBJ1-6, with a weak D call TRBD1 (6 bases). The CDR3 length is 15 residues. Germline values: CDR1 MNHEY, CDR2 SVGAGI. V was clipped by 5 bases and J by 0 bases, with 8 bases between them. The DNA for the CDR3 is TGTGCCAGCAGTACAGGGATCTCCTATAATTCACCCCTCCACTTT. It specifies CASSTGISYNSPLHF.

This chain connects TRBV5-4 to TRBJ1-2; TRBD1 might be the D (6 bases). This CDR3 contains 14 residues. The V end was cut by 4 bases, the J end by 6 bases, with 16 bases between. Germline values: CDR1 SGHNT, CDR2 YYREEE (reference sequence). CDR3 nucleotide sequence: TGTGCCAGCAGCACACAGGGTTTGGCCCATGGCTACACCTTC. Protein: CASSTQGLAHGYTF.

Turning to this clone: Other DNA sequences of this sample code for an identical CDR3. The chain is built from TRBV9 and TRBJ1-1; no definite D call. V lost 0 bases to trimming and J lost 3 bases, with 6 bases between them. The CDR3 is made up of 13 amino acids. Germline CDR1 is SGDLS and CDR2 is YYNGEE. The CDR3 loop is CASSVGGYTEAFF. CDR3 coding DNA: TGTGCCAGCAGCGTAGGAGGGTACACTGAAGCTTTCTTT.

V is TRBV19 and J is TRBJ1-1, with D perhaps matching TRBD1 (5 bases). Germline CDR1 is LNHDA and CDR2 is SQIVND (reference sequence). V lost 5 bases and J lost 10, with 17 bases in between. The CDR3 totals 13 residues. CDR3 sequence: CASSSQLATGAFF. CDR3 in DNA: TGTGCCAGTAGTTCGCAACTAGCCACAGGAGCTTTCTTT.

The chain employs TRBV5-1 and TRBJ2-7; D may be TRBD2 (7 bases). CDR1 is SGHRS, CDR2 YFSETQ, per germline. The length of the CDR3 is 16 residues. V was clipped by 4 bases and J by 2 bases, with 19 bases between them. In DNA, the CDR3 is TGCGCCAGCAGCCCCCGAGGGAGGGGGGCCCCCTACGAGCAGTACTTC. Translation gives CASSPRGRGAPYEQYF.

The CDR3 spells CASSSANTGELFF. As DNA, the CDR3 is TGTGCCAGCAGTTCCGCGAACACCGGGGAGCTGTTTTTT. This chain joins TRBV6-6 and TRBJ2-2; the D is unclear. The V end lost 4 bases, the J end lost 0 bases, and 3 bases lay between the germline ends. CDR3 length: 13 amino acids. Looked up from germline, CDR1 is MNHNY and CDR2 is SVGAGI (reference sequence).

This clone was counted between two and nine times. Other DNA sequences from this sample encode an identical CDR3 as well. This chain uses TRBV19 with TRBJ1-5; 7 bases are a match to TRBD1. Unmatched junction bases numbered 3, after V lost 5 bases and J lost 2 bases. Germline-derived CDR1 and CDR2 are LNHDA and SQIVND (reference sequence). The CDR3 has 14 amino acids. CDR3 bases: TGTGCCAGTAGTCAGGGGGGAGGCAATCAGCCCCAGCATTTT. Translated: CASSQGGGNQPQHF.

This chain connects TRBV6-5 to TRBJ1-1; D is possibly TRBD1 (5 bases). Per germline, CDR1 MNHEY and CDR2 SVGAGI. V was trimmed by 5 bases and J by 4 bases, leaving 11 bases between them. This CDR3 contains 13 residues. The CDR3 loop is CASSQGLLTEAFF. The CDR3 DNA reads TGTGCCAGCAGTCAGGGACTTCTCACTGAAGCTTTCTTT.

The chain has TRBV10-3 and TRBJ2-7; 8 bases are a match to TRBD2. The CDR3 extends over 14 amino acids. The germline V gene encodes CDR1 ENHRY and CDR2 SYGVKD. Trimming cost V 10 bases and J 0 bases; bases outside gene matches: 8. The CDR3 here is CATQPGTSSYEQYF. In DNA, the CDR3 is TGTGCCACCCAACCCGGGACTAGCTCCTACGAGCAGTACTTC.

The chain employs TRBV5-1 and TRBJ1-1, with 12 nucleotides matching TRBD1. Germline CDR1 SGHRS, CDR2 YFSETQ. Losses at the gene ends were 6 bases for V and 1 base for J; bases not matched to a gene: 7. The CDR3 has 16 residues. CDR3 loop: CASTGQGAGRNTEAFF. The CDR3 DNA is TGCGCCAGCACGGGACAGGGGGCAGGTCGGAACACTGAAGCTTTCTTT.

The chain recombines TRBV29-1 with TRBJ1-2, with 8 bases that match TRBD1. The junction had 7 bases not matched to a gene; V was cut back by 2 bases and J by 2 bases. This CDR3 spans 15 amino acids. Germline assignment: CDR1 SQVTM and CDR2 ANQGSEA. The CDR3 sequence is CSVEPSTGDNYGYTF. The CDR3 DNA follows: TGCAGCGTTGAACCCTCGACAGGGGACAACTATGGCTACACCTTC.

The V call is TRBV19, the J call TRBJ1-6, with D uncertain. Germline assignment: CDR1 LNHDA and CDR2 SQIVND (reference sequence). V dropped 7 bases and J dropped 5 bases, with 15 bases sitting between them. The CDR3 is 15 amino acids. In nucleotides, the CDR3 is TGTGCCAGTAAGCAGAAGCCCCAGGATAATTCACCCCTCCACTTT. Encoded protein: CASKQKPQDNSPLHF.

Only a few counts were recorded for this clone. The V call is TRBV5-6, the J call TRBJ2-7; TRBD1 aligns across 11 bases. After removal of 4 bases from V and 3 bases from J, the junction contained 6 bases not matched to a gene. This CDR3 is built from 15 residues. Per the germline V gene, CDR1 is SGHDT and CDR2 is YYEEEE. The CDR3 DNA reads TGTGCCAGCAGCGGGCGGGGACAGGGGGGCTACGAGCAGTACTTC. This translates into CASSGRGQGGYEQYF.

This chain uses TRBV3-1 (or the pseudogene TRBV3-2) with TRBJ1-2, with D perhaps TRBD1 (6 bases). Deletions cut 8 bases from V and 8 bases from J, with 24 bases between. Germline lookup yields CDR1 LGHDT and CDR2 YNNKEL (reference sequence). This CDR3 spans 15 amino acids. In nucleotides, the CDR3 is TGTGCCAGCGGTTCGGCAGGGGTAAACTTGGGCGGCTACACCTTC. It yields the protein CASGSAGVNLGGYTF.

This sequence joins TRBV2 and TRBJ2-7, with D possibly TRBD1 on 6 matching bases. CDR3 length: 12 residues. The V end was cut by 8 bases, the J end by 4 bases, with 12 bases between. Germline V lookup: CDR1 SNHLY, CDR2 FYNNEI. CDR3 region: CASQGWYYEQYF. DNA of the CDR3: TGTGCCAGCCAGGGGTGGTATTACGAGCAGTACTTC.

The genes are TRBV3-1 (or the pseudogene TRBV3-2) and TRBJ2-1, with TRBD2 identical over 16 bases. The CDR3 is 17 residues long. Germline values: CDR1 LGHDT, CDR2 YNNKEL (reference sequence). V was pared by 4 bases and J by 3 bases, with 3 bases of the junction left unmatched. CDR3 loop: CASSLGLAGGVYNEQFF. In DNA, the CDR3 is TGTGCCAGCAGCCTGGGACTAGCGGGGGGGGTCTACAATGAGCAGTTCTTC.

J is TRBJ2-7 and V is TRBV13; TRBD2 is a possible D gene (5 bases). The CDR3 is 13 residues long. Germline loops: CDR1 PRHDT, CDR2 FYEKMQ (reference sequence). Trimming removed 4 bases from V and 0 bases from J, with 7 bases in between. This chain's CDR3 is CASSYRGSYEQYF. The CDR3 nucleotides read TGTGCCAGCAGCTATCGGGGCTCCTACGAGCAGTACTTC.

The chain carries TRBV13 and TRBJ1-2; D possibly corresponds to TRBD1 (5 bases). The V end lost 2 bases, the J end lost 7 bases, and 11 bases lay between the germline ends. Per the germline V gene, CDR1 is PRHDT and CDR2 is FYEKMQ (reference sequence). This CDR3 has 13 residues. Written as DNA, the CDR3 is TGTGCCAGCAGCTTACGGGGGATACGTGGCTACACCTTC. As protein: CASSLRGIRGYTF.

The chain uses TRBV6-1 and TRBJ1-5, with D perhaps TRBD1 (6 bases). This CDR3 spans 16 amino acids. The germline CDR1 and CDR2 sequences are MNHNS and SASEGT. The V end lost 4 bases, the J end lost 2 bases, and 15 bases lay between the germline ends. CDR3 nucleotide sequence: TGTGCCAGCAGTGCCCAGACAGGCCTGGGCAATCAGCCCCAGCATTTT. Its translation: CASSAQTGLGNQPQHF.

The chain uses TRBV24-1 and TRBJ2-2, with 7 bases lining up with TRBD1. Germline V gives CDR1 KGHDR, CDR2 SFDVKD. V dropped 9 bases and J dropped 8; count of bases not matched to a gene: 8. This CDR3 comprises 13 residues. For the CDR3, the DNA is TGTGCCACCGGAAGTACGGGACAGGGGGAGCTGTTTTTT. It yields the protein CATGSTGQGELFF.

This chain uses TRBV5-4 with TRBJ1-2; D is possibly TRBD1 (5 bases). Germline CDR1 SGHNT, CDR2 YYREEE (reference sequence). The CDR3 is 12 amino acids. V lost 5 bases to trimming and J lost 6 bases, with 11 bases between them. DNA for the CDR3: TGTGCCAGCAGTTCCCCGACAGATGGCTACACCTTC. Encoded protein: CASSSPTDGYTF.

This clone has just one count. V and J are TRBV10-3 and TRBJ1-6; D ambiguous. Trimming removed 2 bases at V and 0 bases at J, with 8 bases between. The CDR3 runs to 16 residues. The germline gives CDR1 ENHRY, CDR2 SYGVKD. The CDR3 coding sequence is TGTGCCATCAGTGAGGGCGGAACCTCCTATAATTCACCCCTCCACTTT. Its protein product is CAISEGGTSYNSPLHF.

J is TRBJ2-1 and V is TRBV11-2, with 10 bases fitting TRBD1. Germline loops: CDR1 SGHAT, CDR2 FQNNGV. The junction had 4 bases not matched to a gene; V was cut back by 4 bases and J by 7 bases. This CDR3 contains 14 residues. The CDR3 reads CASSWRTGGNEQFF. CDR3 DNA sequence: TGTGCCAGCAGCTGGAGGACAGGGGGAAATGAGCAGTTCTTC. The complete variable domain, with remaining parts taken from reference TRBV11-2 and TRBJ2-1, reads EAGVAQSPRYKIIEKRQSVAFWCNPISGHATLYWYQQILGQGPKLLIQFQNNGVVDDSQLPKDRFSAERLKGVDSTLKIQPAKLEDSAVYLCASSWRTGGNEQFFGPGTRLTVL.

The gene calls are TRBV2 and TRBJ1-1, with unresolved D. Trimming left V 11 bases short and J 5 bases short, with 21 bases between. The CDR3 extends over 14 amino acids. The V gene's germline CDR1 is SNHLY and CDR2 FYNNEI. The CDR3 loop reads CACASLAGVTEAFF. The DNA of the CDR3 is TGTGCCTGCGCCTCTTTGGCAGGTGTGACTGAAGCTTTCTTT.

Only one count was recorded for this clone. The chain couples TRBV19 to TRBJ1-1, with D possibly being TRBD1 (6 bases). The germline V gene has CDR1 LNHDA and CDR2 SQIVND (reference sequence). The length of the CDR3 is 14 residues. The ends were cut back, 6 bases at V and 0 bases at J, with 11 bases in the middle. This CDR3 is CASRTTGLNTEAFF. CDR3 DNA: TGTGCCAGTAGAACGACAGGTTTGAACACTGAAGCTTTCTTT.